Sequencing of this TCR beta chain was carried out in a study of shared clonotypes between healthy human individuals. In the study overall: Three plates each covered CD4 naive and memory; CD8 naive two, CD8 memory one. Study-wide points: In this cohort, only blood was sampled, and tissue repertoires likely differ.

Those who donated were healthy HIV-negative adults, with no recent acute infections or vaccinations reported. The CD4+ fraction was divided into a CD45RA+ naive subset and a CD45RA-negative memory subset. Using immunoSEQ multiplex PCR, the repertoire was profiled, and TCRdb retains in-frame clones only, with some absent. The table includes under 1,900,000 clones, about 98.5% detected once. V lost 0 bases to trimming and J lost 0 bases; unmatched junction nucleotides: 5. The germline V gene has CDR1 SGHNT and CDR2 YYREEE (reference sequence). The CDR3 extends over 16 amino acids. On this clone: The antigen remains unidentified.

The chain links TRBV5-4 to TRBJ2-7, with 8 bases lining up with TRBD2. Material for sequencing was naive CD4+ T cells sorted from blood. Subset meaning: CD45RA+ positively selected. The sequence was collected from a man aged 25 to 45 in good health. The CDR3 DNA reads TGTGCCAGCAGCTTGGATAGCGGGATAAGCTCCTACGAGCAGTACTTC. Its protein is CASSLDSGISSYEQYF.